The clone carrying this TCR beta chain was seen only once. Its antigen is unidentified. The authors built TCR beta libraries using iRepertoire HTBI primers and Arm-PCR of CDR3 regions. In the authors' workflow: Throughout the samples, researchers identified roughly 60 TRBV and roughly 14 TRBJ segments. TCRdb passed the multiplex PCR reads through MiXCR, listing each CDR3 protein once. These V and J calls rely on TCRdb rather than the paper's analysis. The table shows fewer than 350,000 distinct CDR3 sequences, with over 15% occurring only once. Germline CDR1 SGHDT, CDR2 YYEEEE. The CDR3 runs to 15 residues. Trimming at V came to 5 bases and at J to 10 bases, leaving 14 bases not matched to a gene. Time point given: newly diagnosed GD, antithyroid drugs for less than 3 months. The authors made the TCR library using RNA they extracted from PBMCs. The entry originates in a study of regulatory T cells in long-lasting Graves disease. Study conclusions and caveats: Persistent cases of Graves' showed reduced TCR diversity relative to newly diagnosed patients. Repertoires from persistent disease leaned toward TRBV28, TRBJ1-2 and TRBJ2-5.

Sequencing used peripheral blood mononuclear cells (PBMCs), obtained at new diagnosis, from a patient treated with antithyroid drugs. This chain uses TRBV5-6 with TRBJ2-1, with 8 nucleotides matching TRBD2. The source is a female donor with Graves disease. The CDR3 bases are TGTGCCAGCAGTCTCTCCGGGACTAGTTCCTACGAGCAGTTCTTC. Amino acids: CASSLSGTSSYEQFF.